Sequencing of this T cell receptor beta chain was carried out in a study of OX40 agonist ivuxolimab in advanced cancers. CDR1 and CDR2 (germline): MDHEN, SYDVKM. CDR3 length equals 17 residues. The V end was cut by 2 bases, the J end by 7 bases, with 24 bases between. TCRdb's table, derived via immunoSEQ multiplex PCR, lists solely in-frame clones and lacks some. Of fewer than 40,000 clones listed, about nine tenths were seen once; the top ten hold approximately 0.94%. The input for sequencing was CD4+ or CD8+ T cells sorted from blood, taken in a trial of the OX40 agonist ivuxolimab. The V gene is TRBV28, the J gene TRBJ2-7; weak D call: TRBD1 (6 bases). The clonotype was recovered from an adult with an advanced solid tumor such as melanoma, head and neck, liver or kidney cancer. The CDR3 sequence: CASSLQANGGHRAEQYF. In DNA form, the CDR3 reads TGTGCCAGCAGTTTACAAGCCAACGGAGGACACAGGGCAGAGCAGTACTTC. Combining the CDR3 with reference TRBV28 and TRBJ2-7 gives the whole variable domain DVKVTQSSRYLVKRTGEKVFLECVQDMDHENMFWYRQDPGLGLRLIYFSYDVKMKEKGDIPEGYSVSREKKERFSLILESASTNQTSMYLCASSLQANGGHRAEQYFGPGTRLTVT.